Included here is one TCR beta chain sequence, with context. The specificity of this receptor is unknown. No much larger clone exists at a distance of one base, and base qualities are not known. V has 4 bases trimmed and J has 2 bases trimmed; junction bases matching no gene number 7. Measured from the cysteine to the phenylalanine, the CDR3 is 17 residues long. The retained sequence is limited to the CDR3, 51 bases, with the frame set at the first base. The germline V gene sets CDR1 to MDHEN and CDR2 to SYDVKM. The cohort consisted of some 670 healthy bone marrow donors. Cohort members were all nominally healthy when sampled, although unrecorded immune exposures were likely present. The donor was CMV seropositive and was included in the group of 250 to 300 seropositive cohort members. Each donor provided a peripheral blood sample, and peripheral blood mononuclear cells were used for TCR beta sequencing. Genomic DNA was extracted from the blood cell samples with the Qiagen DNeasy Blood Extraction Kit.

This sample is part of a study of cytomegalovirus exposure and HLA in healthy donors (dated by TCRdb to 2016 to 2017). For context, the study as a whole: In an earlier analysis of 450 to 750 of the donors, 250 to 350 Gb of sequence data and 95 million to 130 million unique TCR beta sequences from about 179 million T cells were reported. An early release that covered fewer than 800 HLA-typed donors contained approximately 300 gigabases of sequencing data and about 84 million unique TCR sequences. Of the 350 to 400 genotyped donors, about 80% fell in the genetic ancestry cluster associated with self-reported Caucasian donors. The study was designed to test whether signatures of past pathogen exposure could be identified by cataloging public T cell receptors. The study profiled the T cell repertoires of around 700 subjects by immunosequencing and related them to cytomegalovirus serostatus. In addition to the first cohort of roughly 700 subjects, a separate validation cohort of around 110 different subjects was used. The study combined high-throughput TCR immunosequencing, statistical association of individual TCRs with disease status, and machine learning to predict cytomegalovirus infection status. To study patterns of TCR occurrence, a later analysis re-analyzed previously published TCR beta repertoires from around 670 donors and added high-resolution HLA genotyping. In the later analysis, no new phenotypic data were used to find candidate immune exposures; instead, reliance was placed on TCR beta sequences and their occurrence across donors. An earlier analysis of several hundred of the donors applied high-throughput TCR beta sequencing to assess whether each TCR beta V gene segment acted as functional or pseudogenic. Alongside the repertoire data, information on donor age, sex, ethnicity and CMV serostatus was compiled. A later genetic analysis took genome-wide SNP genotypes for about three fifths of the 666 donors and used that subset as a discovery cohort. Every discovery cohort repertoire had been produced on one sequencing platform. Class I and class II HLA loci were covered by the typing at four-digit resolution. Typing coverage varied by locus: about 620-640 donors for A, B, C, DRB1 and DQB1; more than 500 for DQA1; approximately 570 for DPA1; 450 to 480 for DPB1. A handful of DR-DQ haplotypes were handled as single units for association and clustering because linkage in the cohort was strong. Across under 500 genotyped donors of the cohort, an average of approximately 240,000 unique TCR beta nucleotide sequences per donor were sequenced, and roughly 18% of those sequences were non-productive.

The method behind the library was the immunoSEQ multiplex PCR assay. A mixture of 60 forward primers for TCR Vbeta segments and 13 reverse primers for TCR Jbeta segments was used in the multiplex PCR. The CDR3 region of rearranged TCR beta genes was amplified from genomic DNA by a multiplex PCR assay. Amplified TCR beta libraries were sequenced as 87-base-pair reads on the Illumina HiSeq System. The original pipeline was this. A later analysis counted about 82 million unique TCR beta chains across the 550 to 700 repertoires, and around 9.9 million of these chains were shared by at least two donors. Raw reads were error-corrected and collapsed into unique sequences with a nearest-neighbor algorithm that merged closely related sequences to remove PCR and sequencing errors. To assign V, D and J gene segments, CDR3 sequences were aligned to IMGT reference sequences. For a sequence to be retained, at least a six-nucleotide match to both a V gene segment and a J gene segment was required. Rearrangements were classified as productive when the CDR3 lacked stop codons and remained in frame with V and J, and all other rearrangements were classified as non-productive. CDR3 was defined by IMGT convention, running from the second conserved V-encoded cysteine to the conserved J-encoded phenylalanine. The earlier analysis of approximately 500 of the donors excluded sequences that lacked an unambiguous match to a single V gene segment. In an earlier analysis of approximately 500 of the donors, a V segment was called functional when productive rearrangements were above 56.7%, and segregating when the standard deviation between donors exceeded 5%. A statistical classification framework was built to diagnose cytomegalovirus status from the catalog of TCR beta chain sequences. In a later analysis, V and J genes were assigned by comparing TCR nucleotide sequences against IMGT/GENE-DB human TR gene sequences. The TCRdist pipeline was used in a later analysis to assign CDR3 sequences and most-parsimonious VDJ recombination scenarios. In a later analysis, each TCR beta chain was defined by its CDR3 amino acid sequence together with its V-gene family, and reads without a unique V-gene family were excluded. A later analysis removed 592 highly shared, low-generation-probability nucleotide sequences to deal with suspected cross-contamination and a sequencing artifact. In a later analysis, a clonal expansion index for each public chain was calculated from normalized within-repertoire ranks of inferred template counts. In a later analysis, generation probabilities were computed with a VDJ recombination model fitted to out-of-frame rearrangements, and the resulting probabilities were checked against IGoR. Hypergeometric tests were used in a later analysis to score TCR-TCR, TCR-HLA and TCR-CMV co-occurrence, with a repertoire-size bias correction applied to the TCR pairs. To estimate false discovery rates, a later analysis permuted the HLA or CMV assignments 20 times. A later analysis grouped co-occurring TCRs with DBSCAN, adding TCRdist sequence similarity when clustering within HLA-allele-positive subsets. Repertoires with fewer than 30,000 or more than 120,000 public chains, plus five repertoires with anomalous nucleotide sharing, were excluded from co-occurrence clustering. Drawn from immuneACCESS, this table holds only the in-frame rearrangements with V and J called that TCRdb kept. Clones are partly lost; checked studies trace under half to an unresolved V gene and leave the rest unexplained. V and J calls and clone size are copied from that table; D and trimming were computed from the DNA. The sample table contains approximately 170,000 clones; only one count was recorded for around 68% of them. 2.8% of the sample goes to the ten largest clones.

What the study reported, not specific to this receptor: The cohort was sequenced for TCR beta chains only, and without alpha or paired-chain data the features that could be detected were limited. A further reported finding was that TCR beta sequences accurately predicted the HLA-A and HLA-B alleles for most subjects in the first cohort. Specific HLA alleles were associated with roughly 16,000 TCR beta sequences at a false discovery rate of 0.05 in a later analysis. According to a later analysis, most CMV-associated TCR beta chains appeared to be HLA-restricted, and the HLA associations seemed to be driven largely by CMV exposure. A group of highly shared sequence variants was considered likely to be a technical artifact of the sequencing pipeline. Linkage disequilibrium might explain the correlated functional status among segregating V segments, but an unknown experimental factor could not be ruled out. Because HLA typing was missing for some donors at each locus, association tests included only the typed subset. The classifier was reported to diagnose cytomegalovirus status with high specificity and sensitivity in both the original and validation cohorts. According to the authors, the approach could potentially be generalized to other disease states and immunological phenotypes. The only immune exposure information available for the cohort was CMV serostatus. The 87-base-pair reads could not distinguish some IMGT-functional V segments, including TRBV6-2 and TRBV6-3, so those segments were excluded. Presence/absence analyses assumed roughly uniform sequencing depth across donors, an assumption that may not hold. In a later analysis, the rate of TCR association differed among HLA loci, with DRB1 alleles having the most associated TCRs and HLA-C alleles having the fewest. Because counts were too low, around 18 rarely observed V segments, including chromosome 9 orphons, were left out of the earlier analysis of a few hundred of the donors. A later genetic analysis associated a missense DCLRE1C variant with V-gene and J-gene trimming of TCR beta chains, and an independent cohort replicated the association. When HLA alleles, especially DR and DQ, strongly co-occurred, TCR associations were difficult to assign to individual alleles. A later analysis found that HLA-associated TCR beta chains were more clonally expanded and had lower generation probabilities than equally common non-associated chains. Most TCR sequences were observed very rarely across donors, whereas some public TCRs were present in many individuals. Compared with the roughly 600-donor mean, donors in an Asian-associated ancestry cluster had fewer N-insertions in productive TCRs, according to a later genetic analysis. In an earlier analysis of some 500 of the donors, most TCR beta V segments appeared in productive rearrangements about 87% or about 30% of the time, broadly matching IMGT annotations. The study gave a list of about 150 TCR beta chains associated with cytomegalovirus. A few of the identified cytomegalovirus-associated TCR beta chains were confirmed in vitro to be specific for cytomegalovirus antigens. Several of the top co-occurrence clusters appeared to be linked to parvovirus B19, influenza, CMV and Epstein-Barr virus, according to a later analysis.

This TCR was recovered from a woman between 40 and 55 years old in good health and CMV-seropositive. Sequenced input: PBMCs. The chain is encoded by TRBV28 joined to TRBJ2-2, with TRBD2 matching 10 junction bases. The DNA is TGTGCCAGCAGTTCCGCTAGCGGGAGTTACAACACCGGGGAGCTGTTTTTT. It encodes CASSSASGSYNTGELFF.